Detailed here is one TCR beta chain. This clone may be a read error of a much larger clone one base away. These data originate in a study of molecular identifiers for immune sequencing clone quantification. The CDR3 runs 14 residues. TCRdb passed the PCR reads through MiXCR, listing each CDR3 protein once. Of 55,000 to 75,000 distinct CDR3 sequences listed, about 18% were seen once; the top ten hold around 1.5%. The sequenced material came from naive CD8+ T cells from blood, with Jurkat cell RNA spiked in. Subset: FACS-sorted CD8+CD4-CCR7+CD45RA+ naive T cells. The origin of this receptor is a human donor in good health. Some libraries in this study had Jurkat cell RNA spiked in. The chain uses TRBV23-1 and TRBJ2-1; D is unresolved. TRBV23-1 is flagged as an ORF with uncertain function. CDR3 sequence (DNA): TGCGCCAGCAGATGGAACAATCCGAGCAATGAGCGGTTCTTC. Its translation is CASRWNNPSNERFF.